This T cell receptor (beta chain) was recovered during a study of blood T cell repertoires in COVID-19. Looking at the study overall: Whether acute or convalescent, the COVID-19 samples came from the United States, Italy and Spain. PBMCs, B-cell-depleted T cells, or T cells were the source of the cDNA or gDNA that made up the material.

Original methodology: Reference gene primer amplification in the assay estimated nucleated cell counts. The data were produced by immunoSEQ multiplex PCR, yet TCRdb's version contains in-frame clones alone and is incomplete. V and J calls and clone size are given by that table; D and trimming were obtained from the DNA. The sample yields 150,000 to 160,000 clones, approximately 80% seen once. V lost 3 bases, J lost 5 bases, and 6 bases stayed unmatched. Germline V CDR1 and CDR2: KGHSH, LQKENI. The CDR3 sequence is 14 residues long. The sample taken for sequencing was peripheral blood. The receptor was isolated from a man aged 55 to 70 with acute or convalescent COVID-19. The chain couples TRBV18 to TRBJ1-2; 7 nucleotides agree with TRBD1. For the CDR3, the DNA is TGTGCCAGCTCACCCGGGGACAGCTTATATGGCTACACCTTC. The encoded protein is CASSPGDSLYGYTF.